The clone carrying this T cell receptor (beta chain) was found a few times. The antigen remains unidentified. This sample is drawn from a study of response to subunit inactivated influenza vaccine. Germline-derived CDR1 and CDR2 are SGHDN and FVKESK. The CDR3 covers 14 residues. Trimming removed 3 bases from V and 5 bases from J, with 13 bases in between. The study, taken as a whole, reports: Each seasonal influenza vaccination recruits few new T cells, the authors suggested.

TCRdb used MiXCR to reprocess the RT-PCR reads, holding one entry per CDR3 protein. The repertoire has approximately 700,000 distinct CDR3 sequences, 11% to 15% of them found once; the top ten carry around 7.3%. This TCR was recovered from a man aged 45 to 65 who received an inactivated influenza vaccine. The source material was PBMCs from blood, sampled roughly 15 days before vaccination. V and J are TRBV14 and TRBJ2-5; the D is unclear. CDR3 amino acids: CASSHPSLGETQYF. Here the CDR3 DNA reads TGTGCCAGCAGCCATCCATCCCTAGGGGAGACCCAGTACTTC.